The 19 T cell receptor beta chains in this list originate from one sample, sequenced in a study of cytomegalovirus exposure and HLA in healthy donors. Researchers ran the PCR with 60 Vbeta and 13 Jbeta primers. The table came from immunoSEQ multiplex PCR; TCRdb's copy has only in-frame clones and leaves some out. The sample yields 95,000 to 150,000 clones, around three fifths seen once. The sequenced material came from PBMCs. The receptors were sampled from a woman between 35 and 50 years old in good health and CMV-seropositive.

The chain employs TRBV7-2 and TRBJ2-1; TRBD2 agrees at 8 bases. J gave up 12 bases and V 1 base, and 2 bases lay outside the gene matches. CDR1 and CDR2 (germline): SGHTA, FQGNSA. The CDR3 runs 12 residues. The chain's CDR3 is CASSLEGLVQFF. The CDR3 DNA follows: TGTGCCAGCAGCTTAGAGGGACTAGTGCAGTTCTTC.

The V and J genes are TRBV11-3 and TRBJ2-5; TRBD1 matches 8 bases. Trimming took 5 bases from V and 7 from J; bases not matched to a gene: 15. The CDR3 covers 16 residues. The germline V gene encodes CDR1 SGHNT and CDR2 YENEEA. For the CDR3, the DNA is TGTGCCAGCAGCCCCTTTGGGGACAGGTTGAAGGGGACCCAGTACTTC. Translation gives CASSPFGDRLKGTQYF.

This clone turned up a few times. This chain uses TRBV6-5 with TRBJ2-7, with 9 bases matching TRBD1. In germline, CDR1 is MNHEY, CDR2 SVGAGI. J was trimmed by 2 bases and V by 6 bases; bases with no gene match: 5. The CDR3 is 14 residues long. CDR3 sequence: CASSFGQGTYEQYF. Here the CDR3 DNA reads TGTGCCAGCAGCTTCGGACAGGGGACCTACGAGCAGTACTTC.

The V call is TRBV5-4, the J call TRBJ2-2; 7 bases map to TRBD2. CDR3 length: 17 amino acids. V shed 4 bases, J shed 7 bases, and the junction held 16 bases outside the gene matches. Germline CDR1 is SGHNT and CDR2 is YYREEE (reference sequence). The CDR3 here is CASSGLKGGRVGGELFF. The CDR3 nucleotides are TGTGCCAGCAGCGGTCTTAAGGGCGGGAGAGTAGGCGGGGAGCTGTTTTTT.

The V call is TRBV5-1, the J call TRBJ2-5, with TRBD1 identical over 7 bases. The J call may not be correct, given that the DNA end is closer to TRBJ2-7. There are 14 residues in the CDR3. CDR1 is SGHRS, CDR2 YFSETQ, per germline. CDR3: CASSLDGRGYEQYF. The CDR3 region has the DNA TGCGCCAGCAGCTTGGATGGCAGGGGGTACGAGCAGTACTTC.

This rearrangement joins TRBV7-6 to TRBJ2-7; 8 nucleotides align to TRBD2. V gave up 0 bases and J gave up 4 bases; unmatched junction bases: 5. CDR3 length equals 15 residues. The germline CDR1 and CDR2 sequences are SGHVS and FNYEAQ. The CDR3 DNA reads as TGTGCCAGCAGCTTAGCGGCGGGGGGCCGGTACGAGCAGTACTTC. Its protein is CASSLAAGGRYEQYF.

For the CDR3, the DNA is TGTGCCATCAGTGAGTCGAGTCGGGGGGGTAGCTCCTACGAGCAGTACTTC. As protein: CAISESSRGGSSYEQYF. The J gene is TRBJ2-7, the V gene TRBV10-3; 8 nucleotides agree with TRBD2. Germline CDR1 is ENHRY and CDR2 is SYGVKD. The CDR3 has 17 residues. V shed 0 bases and J 0 bases; nucleotides not matched to a gene: 7.

The sample holds a few counts of this clone. This rearrangement joins TRBV5-5 to TRBJ1-1; the D gene is possibly TRBD1 (5 bases). The CDR3 contains 15 residues. Germline CDR1 is SGHKS and CDR2 is YYEKEE (reference sequence). Between the trimmed V and J ends, which lost 3 bases and 1 base, there was a span of 13 bases. The CDR3 is CASSWDRRGNTEAFF. In DNA form, the CDR3 reads TGTGCCAGCAGCTGGGACCGGCGGGGGAACACTGAAGCTTTCTTT.

This chain connects TRBV7-8 to TRBJ2-5, with 7 bases aligning to TRBD2. Germline CDR1 reads SGHVS; CDR2 reads FQNEAQ. The CDR3 consists of 16 residues. Trimming took 5 bases from V and 4 from J; bases not matched to a gene: 13. The CDR3 spells CASSPGRDPEAETQYF. As DNA, the CDR3 is TGTGCCAGCAGCCCAGGGAGGGACCCGGAGGCAGAGACCCAGTACTTC.

This clone was counted a few times. The rearrangement joins TRBV27 to TRBJ2-7; TRBD1 is a possible D gene (5 bases). CDR3 size: 15 residues. CDR1 is MNHEY and CDR2 is SMNVEV in the germline V gene (reference sequence). The V end lost 2 bases, the J end lost 2 bases, and 13 bases lay between the germline ends. The CDR3 loop reads CASSLNTLTAYEQYF. The CDR3 coding sequence is TGTGCCAGCAGTTTAAATACTTTGACAGCCTACGAGCAGTACTTC.

This clone appeared a single time. This chain connects TRBV10-3 to TRBJ1-2; D is perhaps TRBD1 (5 bases). CDR3 size: 16 residues. Germline CDR1 and CDR2: ENHRY and SYGVKD. The V end lost 3 bases, the J end lost 4 bases, and 18 bases lay between the germline ends. CDR3 in amino acids: CAISESLTQQGYGYTF. CDR3 DNA: TGTGCCATCAGTGAAAGCTTGACCCAGCAGGGCTATGGCTACACCTTC.

The chain carries TRBV28 and TRBJ2-7; D not resolved. Trimming removed 4 bases at V and 7 bases at J, with 8 bases between. The CDR3 consists of 11 residues. Germline CDR1 and CDR2: MDHEN and SYDVKM. This CDR3 reads CASSSWREQYF. The CDR3 DNA reads as TGTGCCAGCAGTTCCTGGCGGGAGCAGTACTTC.

The rearrangement links TRBV9 to TRBJ2-7; the D is unclear. The CDR3 sequence is 12 residues long. CDR1 and CDR2 from the germline V gene are SGDLS and YYNGEE. V shed 0 bases and J shed 5 bases, with 6 bases lying between them. The CDR3 DNA reads TGTGCCAGCAGCGTAGATTCGGACGAGCAGTACTTC. Translated, it gives CASSVDSDEQYF.

This clone was counted a few times. The rearrangement uses TRBV11-2 and TRBJ1-1, with D unclear. Looked up from germline, CDR1 is SGHAT and CDR2 is FQNNGV. The CDR3 sequence is 15 residues long. The germline V and J ends were trimmed by 5 bases and 7 bases, with 20 bases remaining between them. The CDR3 spells CASSPTPVQVDEAFF. As DNA, the CDR3 is TGTGCCAGCAGCCCTACCCCGGTGCAGGTCGATGAAGCTTTCTTT.

V gene TRBV7-9 combines with J gene TRBJ2-7, with D possibly TRBD2 on 6 matching bases. Trimming removed 3 bases at V and 5 bases at J, with 14 bases between. From germline, CDR1 is SEHNR and CDR2 FQNEAQ (reference sequence). The CDR3 consists of 14 residues. The CDR3 DNA reads as TGTGCCAGCAGCTTGACTAGTACTATACACGAGCAGTACTTC. Its protein product is CASSLTSTIHEQYF.

This clone appeared a few times. The chain couples TRBV4-1 to TRBJ2-7; 10 bases agree with TRBD1. CDR3 length: 14 amino acids. The J segment lost 3 bases and the V segment lost 4 bases, leaving 3 bases of the junction unmatched. Germline V gene lookup returns CDR1 MGHRA and CDR2 YSYEKL. The CDR3, as DNA: TGCGCCAGCAGCCCCGGGACAGGGGACTACGAGCAGTACTTC. Translated: CASSPGTGDYEQYF.

The chain joins TRBV18 to TRBJ1-1; unclear D gene. The length of the CDR3 is 20 residues. Trimming shortened V by 0 bases and J by 0 bases, and 23 bases separated the two germline ends. Germline CDR1 is KGHSH and CDR2 is LQKENI. The CDR3, as DNA: TGTGCCAGCTCACCACCGACCTCTCTCTCAGGTGGATTCATGAACACTGAAGCTTTCTTT. This sequence encodes CASSPPTSLSGGFMNTEAFF. Combining the CDR3 with reference TRBV18 and TRBJ1-1 gives the whole variable domain NAGVMQNPRHLVRRRGQEARLRCSPMKGHSHVYWYRQLPEEGLKFMVYLQKENIIDESGMPKERFSAEFPKEGPSILRIQQVVRGDSAAYFCASSPPTSLSGGFMNTEAFFGQGTRLTVV.

Only a few counts were recorded for this clone. The genes are TRBV4-1 and TRBJ1-1; D uncertain. In germline, CDR1 is MGHRA, CDR2 YSYEKL. Between the trimmed V and J ends, which lost 0 bases and 3 bases, there was a span of 8 bases. The CDR3 runs to 14 residues. CDR3 in DNA: TGCGCCAGCAGCCAAGATAGAGTGGACACTGAAGCTTTCTTT. It yields the protein CASSQDRVDTEAFF.

This clone has a handful of counts. The chain combines TRBV6-4 with TRBJ2-3; 9 nucleotides match TRBD2. The germline V gene encodes CDR1 MRHNA and CDR2 SNTAGT. This CDR3 is 15 amino acids long. V shed 2 bases, J shed 2 bases, and the junction held 2 bases outside the gene matches. CDR3 nucleotide sequence: TGTGCCAGCAGTGACGGGACTAGCCCCACAGATACGCAGTATTTT. Protein sequence: CASSDGTSPTDTQYF.